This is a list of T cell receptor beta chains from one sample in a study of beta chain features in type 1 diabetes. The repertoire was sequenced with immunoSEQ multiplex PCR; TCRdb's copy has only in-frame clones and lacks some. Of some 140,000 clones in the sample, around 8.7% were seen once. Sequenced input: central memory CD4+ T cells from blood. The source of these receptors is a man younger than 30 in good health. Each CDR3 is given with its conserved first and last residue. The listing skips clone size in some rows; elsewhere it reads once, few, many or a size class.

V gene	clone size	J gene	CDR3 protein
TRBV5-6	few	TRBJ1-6	CATGTVYSPLHF
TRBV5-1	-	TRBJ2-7	CASSPAPDTNSYEQYF
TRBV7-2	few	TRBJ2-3	CASSLGQAVDTQYF
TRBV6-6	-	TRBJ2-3	CATRETSTDTQYF
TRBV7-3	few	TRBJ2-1	CASSSTGASYNEQFF
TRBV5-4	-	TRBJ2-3	CASSRMDSGATDTQYF
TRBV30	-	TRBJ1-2	CAWSRPRGTNYGYTF
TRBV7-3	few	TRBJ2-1	CASSQTSGRAGEQFF
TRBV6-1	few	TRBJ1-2	CASSSLRANYGYTF
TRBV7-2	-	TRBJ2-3	CASSLWTTGDTQYF
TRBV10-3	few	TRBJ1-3	CAIRSSGQGDSGNTIYF
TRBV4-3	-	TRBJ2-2	CASSQDLSSGGYTGELFF
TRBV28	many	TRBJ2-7	CAVRAGTTYEQYF
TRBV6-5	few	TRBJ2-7	CASNEQGAKEQYF
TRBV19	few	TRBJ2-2	CASSRTGNTGELFF
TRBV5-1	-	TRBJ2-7	CASAVDYSYEQYF
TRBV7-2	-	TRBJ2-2	CASSSRAAGEVGELFF
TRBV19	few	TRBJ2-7	CASSRWDSTGEQYF
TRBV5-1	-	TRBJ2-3	CASSEQGLRGTDTQYF
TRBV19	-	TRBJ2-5	CASSIGGAETQYF
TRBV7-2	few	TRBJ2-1	CASSWAAAEGYNEQFF
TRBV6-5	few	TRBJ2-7	CASSYEGDSYEQYF
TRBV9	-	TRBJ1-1	CASSVAGQGYSEAFF
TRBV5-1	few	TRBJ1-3	CASSTGDRSGNTIYF
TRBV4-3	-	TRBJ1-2	CASSQRERGDYGYTF
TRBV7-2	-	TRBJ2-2	CASSPSVNTGELFF
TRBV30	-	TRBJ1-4	CAWSTATGEKLFF
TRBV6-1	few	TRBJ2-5	CASSEEEGRIGDRETQYF
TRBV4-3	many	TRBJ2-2	CASSHRFLGRLFF
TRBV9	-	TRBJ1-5	CSMLTGSNQPQHF
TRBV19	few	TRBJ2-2	CASTLAGGRSGELFF
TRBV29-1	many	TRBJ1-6	CSVEWDRGSPLHF
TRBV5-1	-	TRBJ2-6	CASRQPSSGANVLTF
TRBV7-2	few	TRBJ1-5	CASRHAGDGQPQHF
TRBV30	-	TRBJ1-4	CAWTRGNGNEKLFF
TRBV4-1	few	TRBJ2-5	CASSPTSQETQYF
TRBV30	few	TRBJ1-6	CAWMGQHNSPLHF
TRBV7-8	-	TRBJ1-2	CASSLGQGNYGYTF
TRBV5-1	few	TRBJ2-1	CASRPGQGRNEQFF
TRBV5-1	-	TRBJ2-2	CASSLSAGSNTGELFF
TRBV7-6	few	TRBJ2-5	CASSRGRQETQYF
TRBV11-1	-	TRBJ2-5	CASSRDRGQETQYF
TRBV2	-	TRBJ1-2	CAWKDRGLSYTF
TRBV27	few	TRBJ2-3	CASSSSGESSTDTQYF
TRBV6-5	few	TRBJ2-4	CASSYLRGVVNIQYF